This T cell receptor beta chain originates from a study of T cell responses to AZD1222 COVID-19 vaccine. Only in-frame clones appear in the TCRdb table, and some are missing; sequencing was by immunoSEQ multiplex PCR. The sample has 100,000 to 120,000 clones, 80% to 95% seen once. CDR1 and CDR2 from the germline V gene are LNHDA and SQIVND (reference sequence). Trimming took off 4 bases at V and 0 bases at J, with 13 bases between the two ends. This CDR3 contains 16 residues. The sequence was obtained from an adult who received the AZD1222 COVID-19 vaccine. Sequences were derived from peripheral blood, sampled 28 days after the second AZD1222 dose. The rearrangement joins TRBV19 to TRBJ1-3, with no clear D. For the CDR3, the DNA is TGTGCCAGTAGTACCTCTTACAGATTCTCTGGAAACACCATATATTTT. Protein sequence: CASSTSYRFSGNTIYF.